Listed below are T cell receptor beta chains from one sample, sequenced in a study of response to subunit inactivated influenza vaccine. TCRdb re-analysed the RT-PCR reads in MiXCR, keeping a single row per CDR3 protein. This table holds roughly 630,000 distinct CDR3 sequences, 11% to 15% found once. This material consisted of PBMCs from blood, taken around 14 days before vaccination. The receptors here all came from a man aged 50 to 60 who received an inactivated influenza vaccine. Both conserved end residues are part of each CDR3. D genes are given only for firm matches. Clone sizes are given selectively: once, few, many, or a class where the clone is expanded.

j_call clone_size d_call v_call cdr3_nt cdr3_aa
TRBJ2-1 NA TRBD2 TRBV29-1 TGCAGCGTAACTAGCGGTCGATTCAATGAGCAGTTCTTC CSVTSGRFNEQFF
TRBJ2-4 NA NA TRBV7-9 TGTGCCAGCAGCCCGCTATCTGGGGCAGGGGAGTACTTC CASSPLSGAGEYF
TRBJ2-7 many TRBD1 TRBV24-1 TGTGCCACCAGTGACCCGGGACAGGGTACCTACGAGCAGTACTTC CATSDPGQGTYEQYF
TRBJ2-7 many NA TRBV11-2 TGTGCCAGCAGCTTAAATGAGGGACTCGAGCAGTACTTC CASSLNEGLEQYF
TRBJ2-1 many NA TRBV28 TGTGCCAGCAGTTTAAGTACTCGAGGGGCACGATACAATGAGCAGTTCTTC CASSLSTRGARYNEQFF
TRBJ1-1 NA TRBD1 TRBV5-1 TGCGCCAGCAGCCTAAGACAGGGCGAGAACACTGAAGCTTTCTTT CASSLRQGENTEAFF
TRBJ2-1 NA NA TRBV25-1 TGTGCCAGCAGTGAATTCAAGGGGCGGGAGCAGTTCTTC CASSEFKGREQFF
TRBJ2-7 NA NA TRBV21-1 TGTGCCAGCAGCTGGGGACGGCCGTCCCCCTACGAGCAGTACTTC CASSWGRPSPYEQYF
TRBJ1-2 NA NA TRBV29-1 TGCAGCGTTGAACTCGGTTATGGCTACACCTTC CSVELGYGYTF
TRBJ2-1 NA TRBD2 TRBV15 TGTGCCACGAAGGCGGGTATAGCGGGACACTACAATGAGCAGTTCTTC CATKAGIAGHYNEQFF
TRBJ2-3 NA NA TRBV4-2 TGTGCCAGCAGCCAAGAGGAAGCGTTCACAGATACGCAGTATTTT CASSQEEAFTDTQYF
TRBJ2-3 NA TRBD2 TRBV27 TGTGCCAGTAGAAGCGGGACCTTCACAGATACGCAGTATTTT CASRSGTFTDTQYF
TRBJ2-7 few NA TRBV15 TGTGCCACCAGCAGAGATCGGCTAGGGCACGAGCAGTACTTC CATSRDRLGHEQYF
TRBJ2-3 few TRBD2 TRBV28 TGTGCCAGCAGTGGAGGACTAGCGGGAGGCCGATATACACTCACAGATACGCAGTATTTT CASSGGLAGGRYTLTDTQYF
TRBJ2-5 many NA TRBV4-1 TGCGCCAGCAGCCGCCTTTCTAGTGGGGGGGAGACCCAGTACTTC CASSRLSSGGETQYF
TRBJ1-1 NA TRBD1 TRBV5-1 TGCGCCAGCAGCCCGGACAGGGGGCTGGTCACTGAAGCTTTCTTT CASSPDRGLVTEAFF
TRBJ1-2 NA TRBD1 TRBV12-3/TRBV12-4 TGTGCCAGCAGCTTAGGGACAGGGTTTGGCTACACCTTC CASSLGTGFGYTF
TRBJ2-3 few TRBD2 TRBV6-1 TGTGCCAGCCGCGGGGGTGCCTACACAGATACGCAGTATTTT CASRGGAYTDTQYF
TRBJ2-1 NA NA TRBV14 TGTGCCAGCAGCCAAGATCTCTCCACCAGCTCCTACAATGAGCAGTTCTTC CASSQDLSTSSYNEQFF
TRBJ2-5 few NA TRBV29-1 TGCAGCGTTGAAAGGCTAGGAAAATGGGAGCAAGAGACCCAGTACTTC CSVERLGKWEQETQYF
TRBJ2-5 NA NA TRBV28 TGTGCCAGCAGAGAGGGGAGGTATTTGGAGACCCAGTACTTC CASREGRYLETQYF
TRBJ2-7 NA NA TRBV5-1 TGCGCCAGCAGCTTACCAAGGGGGCTAGCGGTCCATGGGGACGAGCAGTACTTC CASSLPRGLAVHGDEQYF
TRBJ2-1 NA NA TRBV5-1 TGCGCCAGCAGCCGTACCTGGGGGGCGGATGAGCAGTTCTTC CASSRTWGADEQFF
TRBJ2-1 many TRBD1 TRBV12-3/TRBV12-4 TGTGCCAGCAGTTATTCGACAGGGATCTACAATGAGCAGTTCTTC CASSYSTGIYNEQFF
TRBJ1-5 few NA TRBV12-3/TRBV12-4 TGTGCCAGCAGGCTGACGGGGGCGAGCCAGCCCCAGCATTTT CASRLTGASQPQHF
TRBJ2-3 few NA TRBV24-1 TGTGCCACCAGTGACAAGTTCATCGATACGCAGTATTTT CATSDKFIDTQYF
TRBJ1-1 few NA TRBV5-6 TGTGCCAGCAGCTGGGGTTCCAGGAACACTGAAGCTTTCTTT CASSWGSRNTEAFF
TRBJ1-1 few NA TRBV6-1 TGTGCCAGCAGAGAAGGGGGTTACACTGAAGCTTTCTTT CASREGGYTEAFF
TRBJ1-6 few NA TRBV28 TGTGCCAGCAGTCCTATCCCAGTTAATTCACCCCTCCACTTT CASSPIPVNSPLHF
TRBJ1-3 few TRBD1 TRBV5-1 TGCGCCAGCAGCTTGGCACACGCCGGGACAGTTGGAAACACCATATATTTT CASSLAHAGTVGNTIYF
TRBJ2-1 NA TRBD1 TRBV19 TGTGCCAGTAGTATTTTAGGGGGCAGATTCTATGAGCAGTTCTTC CASSILGGRFYEQFF
TRBJ2-3 few NA TRBV5-1 TGCGCCAGCAGCTTGGACAAGCAGGATACGCAGTATTTT CASSLDKQDTQYF
TRBJ1-4 NA NA TRBV4-3 TGCGCCAGCAGCCAAGGTACGTCGGTGGCAACTAATGAAAAACTGTTTTTT CASSQGTSVATNEKLFF
TRBJ2-1 NA NA TRBV5-1 TGCGCCAGCTGGGGCTTACTCGGGGGCGATGAGCAGTTCTTC CASWGLLGGDEQFF
TRBJ2-2 NA NA TRBV5-1 TGCGCCAGCAGCTTGGACGGGACATACACCGGGGAGCTGTTTTTT CASSLDGTYTGELFF
TRBJ2-1 NA NA TRBV13 TGTGCCAGCAGCAGAGGGACGGGAGAGCAGTTCTTC CASSRGTGEQFF
TRBJ1-1 many NA TRBV9 TGTGCCAGCAGCGTAGGGTTCCTGGGGACTGAAGCTTTCTTT CASSVGFLGTEAFF
TRBJ1-3 NA TRBD1 TRBV6-1 TGTGCCAGCAGTGAACGCATCCTCGGGACAGGGAATGGAAACACCATATATTTT CASSERILGTGNGNTIYF
TRBJ1-5 few TRBD1 TRBV6-1 TGTGCCAGCAGTCCCAGGGGGTTGAGCAATCAGCCCCAGCATTTT CASSPRGLSNQPQHF
TRBJ2-7 few TRBD1 TRBV20-1 TGCAGTGCTAGGATACCGGGACAGGGGGCCGGTGAGCAGTACTTC CSARIPGQGAGEQYF
TRBJ2-1 few TRBD2 TRBV9 TGTGCCAGCAGCGTCGGGGGACTAGCGGGAGTTGAGCAGTTCTTC CASSVGGLAGVEQFF
TRBJ1-3 few NA TRBV7-9 TGTGCCAGCAGCTCCGGCCAGGGGAAAGGAAACACCATATATTTT CASSSGQGKGNTIYF
TRBJ2-1 few NA TRBV5-1 TGCGCCAGCAGCTTGGAGGGGCCTGACTACAATGAGCAGTTCTTC CASSLEGPDYNEQFF
TRBJ1-6 many NA TRBV5-1 TGCGCCAGCAGCTTGGACACCGATAATTCACCCCTCCACTTT CASSLDTDNSPLHF
TRBJ2-1 NA NA TRBV19 TGTGCCAGTAGTATAGTAGAAGGGGCCAGCTACAATGAGCTGTTCTTC CASSIVEGASYNELFF